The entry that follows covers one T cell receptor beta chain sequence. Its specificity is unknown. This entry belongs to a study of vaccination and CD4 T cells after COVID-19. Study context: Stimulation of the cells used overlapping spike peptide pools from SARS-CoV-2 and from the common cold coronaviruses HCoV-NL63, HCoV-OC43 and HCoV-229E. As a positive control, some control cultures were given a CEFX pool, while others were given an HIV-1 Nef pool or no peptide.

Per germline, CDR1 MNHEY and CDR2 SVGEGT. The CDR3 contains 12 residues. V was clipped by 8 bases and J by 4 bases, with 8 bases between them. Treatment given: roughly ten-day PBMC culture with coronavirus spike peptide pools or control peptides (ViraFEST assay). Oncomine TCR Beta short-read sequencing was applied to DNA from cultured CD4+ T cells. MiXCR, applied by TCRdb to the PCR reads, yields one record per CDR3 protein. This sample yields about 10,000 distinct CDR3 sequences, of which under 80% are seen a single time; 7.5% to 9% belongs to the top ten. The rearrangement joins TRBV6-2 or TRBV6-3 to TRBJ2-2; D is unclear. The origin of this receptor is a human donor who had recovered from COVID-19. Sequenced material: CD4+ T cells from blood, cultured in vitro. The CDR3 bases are TGTGCCAGCGCTTGGGGCACCGGGGAGCTGTTTTTT. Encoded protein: CASAWGTGELFF.